The sequence of this T cell receptor beta chain was determined in a study of vaccination and CD4 T cells after COVID-19. Study in general: Researchers treated control cultures with a CEFX pool, an HIV-1 Nef pool, or no peptide.

About this clonotype itself: Its antigen remains unknown.

Regarding treatment: approximately nine-day PBMC culture with coronavirus spike peptide pools or control peptides (ViraFEST assay). T cells were expanded with peptide pools, and expanded clonotypes were identified by TCR sequencing. Cultured CD4+ T cells had their DNA profiled by the Oncomine TCR Beta short-read assay. Genomic DNA was drawn out of CD4+ T cells grown in culture. TCRdb processed the PCR reads anew with MiXCR; each CDR3 protein has one entry. The table has some 13,000 distinct CDR3 sequences, about 56% seen once; the top ten hold about an eighth. What was sequenced was CD4+ T cells from blood, cultured in vitro. This TCR derives from a human donor who had recovered from COVID-19.

CDR3 residues: CASRPRGATQYF. Written as DNA, the CDR3 is TGTGCCAGCAGACCCCGGGGGGCGACCCAGTACTTC. V gene TRBV2 combines with J gene TRBJ2-5; tentatively, D is TRBD2 (7 bases). The ends were cut back, 6 bases at V and 7 bases at J, with 12 bases in the middle. CDR1 is SNHLY, CDR2 FYNNEI, per germline. The CDR3 consists of 12 residues.